These 21 T cell receptor beta chains were sequenced from one sample in a study of T cell changes during pregnancy in multiple sclerosis. This table comes from immunoSEQ multiplex PCR, and its TCRdb copy is limited to in-frame clones, with some not included. The sample lists about 100,000 clones, approximately 90% seen once, with about 1.8% in the top ten. Sequenced material: peripheral blood, taken after pregnancy. These receptors were obtained from a female donor with multiple sclerosis, enrolled in a pregnancy study.

The chain carries TRBV30 and TRBJ1-2; 9 nucleotides match TRBD1. CDR1 and CDR2 (germline): GTSNPN, SVGIG (reference sequence). With 1 base clipped from V and 2 bases from J, the junction kept 17 bases outside the gene matches. CDR3 size: 19 residues. CDR3 sequence: CAWSGLMTGGIELNYGYTF. CDR3 coding DNA: TGTGCCTGGAGTGGCCTAATGACAGGGGGGATTGAACTAAACTATGGCTACACCTTC.

The J gene is TRBJ1-5, the V gene TRBV19; 7 nucleotides match TRBD1. The CDR3 extends over 17 amino acids. Germline-derived CDR1 and CDR2 are LNHDA and SQIVND (reference sequence). The junction had 9 bases not matched to a gene; V was cut back by 2 bases and J by 2 bases. The CDR3 bases are TGTGCCAGTAGTATATGGAGAGGGGGCGGTGGCAATCAGCCCCAGCATTTT. It codes for CASSIWRGGGGNQPQHF. Full variable domain (outside the CDR3, taken from reference TRBV19 and TRBJ1-5): DGGITQSPKYLFRKEGQNVTLSCEQNLNHDAMYWYRQDPGQGLRLIYYSQIVNDFQKGDIAEGYSVSREKKESFPLTVTSAQKNPTAFYLCASSIWRGGGGNQPQHFGDGTRLSIL.

This clone was counted once. CDR3: CASSLMSGTEPFEAFF. The CDR3 region has the DNA TGTGCCAGCAGTTTAATGTCGGGGACAGAGCCTTTTGAAGCTTTCTTT. This chain connects TRBV27 to TRBJ1-1; 7 bases align to TRBD1. CDR1 is MNHEY and CDR2 is SMNVEV in the germline V gene (reference sequence). V lost 2 bases to trimming and J lost 7 bases; unmatched junction nucleotides: 13. The CDR3 is 16 amino acids.

The chain recombines TRBV30 with TRBJ1-5; D might be TRBD1 (6 bases). V was shortened by 2 bases and J by 6 bases, with 8 bases between the two germline ends. CDR1 is GTSNPN, CDR2 SVGIG, per germline (reference sequence). This CDR3 region has 12 residues. Here the CDR3 reads CAWSPGAQPQHF. The CDR3 DNA reads TGTGCCTGGAGTCCAGGGGCTCAGCCCCAGCATTTT.

The chain uses TRBV5-1 and TRBJ2-7; 7 bases match TRBD1. Losses at the gene ends were 0 bases for V and 12 bases for J; bases not matched to a gene: 9. The CDR3 covers 13 residues. Germline V gives CDR1 SGHRS, CDR2 YFSETQ. CDR3 loop: CASSLAGEGQPYF. CDR3 coding DNA: TGCGCCAGCAGCTTGGCGGGTGAGGGACAGCCGTACTTC.

In its sample, this clone was seen once. The chain is built from TRBV7-2 and TRBJ1-5; D unresolved. The length of the CDR3 is 15 residues. CDR1 is SGHTA, CDR2 FQGNSA, per germline. The ends were cut back, 1 base at V and 3 bases at J, with 10 bases in the middle. CDR3 coding DNA: TGTGCCAGCAGCTTAGGGTGGCAGGACAATCAGCCCCAGCATTTT. Translation: CASSLGWQDNQPQHF. Full variable domain (rest looked up from reference TRBV7-2 and TRBJ1-5): GAGVSQSPSNKVTEKGKDVELRCDPISGHTALYWYRQSLGQGLEFLIYFQGNSAPDKSGLPSDRFSAERTGGSVSTLTIQRTQQEDSAVYLCASSLGWQDNQPQHFGDGTRLSIL.

The CDR3 reads CTQRGKQYF. The CDR3 DNA sequence: TGTACCCAAAGGGGGAAGCAGTACTTC. The rearrangement joins TRBV5-3 to TRBJ2-7, with TRBD1 as a possible D gene (6 bases). TRBV5-3 is known as an ORF, though its function is uncertain. This CDR3 comprises 9 residues.

The CDR3 DNA is TGTGCCAGCAGTTACGGACTAGCGGGGGGTAAAGAGACCCAGTACTTC. Encoded protein: CASSYGLAGGKETQYF. The chain has TRBV6-5 and TRBJ2-5; 14 bases agree with TRBD2. CDR1 is MNHEY, CDR2 SVGAGI, per germline. The junction had 2 bases not matched to a gene; V was cut back by 2 bases and J by 3 bases. The CDR3 spans 16 residues.

The V gene is TRBV5-1, the J gene TRBJ2-7; TRBD1 is a possible D gene (6 bases). This CDR3 is built from 14 residues. Trimming took off 1 base at V and 5 bases at J, with 13 bases between the two ends. The V gene's germline CDR1 is SGHRS and CDR2 YFSETQ. This chain's CDR3 is CASSLTGLGNEQYF. In DNA, the CDR3 is TGCGCCAGCAGCTTGACAGGGCTTGGAAACGAGCAGTACTTC.

This rearrangement joins TRBV25-1 to TRBJ1-3; TRBD1 matches 9 bases. The CDR3 has 17 residues. The germline CDR1 and CDR2 sequences are MGHDK and SYGVNS. V lost 4 bases to trimming and J lost 8 bases; unmatched junction nucleotides: 15. As DNA, the CDR3 is TGTGCCAGCAGTGCCCTCCTCGGGACAGGGAAAGGGGACACCATATATTTT. This codes for CASSALLGTGKGDTIYF.

The chain uses TRBV28 and TRBJ1-5, with D hard to call. With 4 bases removed from V and 5 bases from J, the gap between germline ends came to 9 bases. Germline V gene sequence: CDR1 MDHEN, CDR2 SYDVKM. The CDR3 loop spans 13 amino acids. This chain's CDR3 is CASSSKDYQPQHF. CDR3 in DNA: TGTGCCAGCAGTTCGAAAGACTATCAGCCCCAGCATTTT. The variable domain in full, completed from reference TRBV28 and TRBJ1-5, reads DVKVTQSSRYLVKRTGEKVFLECVQDMDHENMFWYRQDPGLGLRLIYFSYDVKMKEKGDIPEGYSVSREKKERFSLILESASTNQTSMYLCASSSKDYQPQHFGDGTRLSIL.

The rearrangement links TRBV7-9 to TRBJ1-2; D gene ambiguous. Germline loops: CDR1 SEHNR, CDR2 FQNEAQ (reference sequence). The CDR3 has 13 amino acids. V was pared by 1 base and J by 4 bases, with 7 bases between. The CDR3 DNA follows: TGTGCCAGCAGCTTAGGGGCAGCCTATGGCTACACCTTC. It is translated as CASSLGAAYGYTF.

In its sample, this clone was seen a few times. The chain combines TRBV29-1 with TRBJ2-7, with 9 bases that match TRBD1. Germline CDR1 reads SQVTM; CDR2 reads ANQGSEA. J was trimmed by 2 bases and V by 7 bases; bases with no gene match: 6. CDR3 size: 13 residues. The CDR3 DNA sequence: TGCAGCGCCGGGGACAGGGCAACCTACGAGCAGTACTTC. Residues: CSAGDRATYEQYF.

The chain carries TRBV6-6 and TRBJ2-5, with unresolved D. CDR1 and CDR2 from the germline V gene are MNHNY and SVGAGI (reference sequence). Trimming removed 5 bases at V and 2 bases at J, with 6 bases between. This CDR3 is built from 12 residues. This chain's CDR3 is CASSVTQETQYF. CDR3 nucleotide sequence: TGTGCCAGCAGTGTAACACAAGAGACCCAGTACTTC.

For the CDR3, the DNA is TGTGCCAGCAGCTTAGCAAGAGATACAGTCTATGGCTACACCTTC. This encodes CASSLARDTVYGYTF. The chain links TRBV7-9 to TRBJ1-2; D remains ambiguous. The CDR3 length is 15 residues. CDR1 and CDR2 (germline): SEHNR, FQNEAQ (reference sequence). The ends were cut back, 0 bases at V and 4 bases at J, with 12 bases in the middle.

CDR3 residues: CASSSTQGSGNTIYF. The CDR3 nucleotides are TGTGCCAGCAGCTCTACGCAGGGTTCTGGAAACACCATATATTTT. The chain employs TRBV11-2 and TRBJ1-3, with D tentatively TRBD1 (5 bases). The CDR3 is made up of 15 amino acids. Trimming removed 4 bases at V and 1 base at J, with 11 bases between. CDR1 and CDR2 from the germline V gene are SGHAT and FQNNGV.

The chain links TRBV4-1 to TRBJ2-3; D perhaps matches TRBD2 (6 bases). Trimming shortened V by 6 bases and J by 7 bases, and 23 bases separated the two germline ends. This CDR3 region has 16 residues. From germline, CDR1 is MGHRA and CDR2 YSYEKL. Here the CDR3 reads CASRENVQGRGYTQYF. The CDR3 coding sequence is TGCGCCAGCAGGGAAAACGTCCAGGGCCGGGGGTATACGCAGTATTTT.

The chain has TRBV9 and TRBJ2-1; 11 bases are a match to TRBD2. The germline V gene has CDR1 SGDLS and CDR2 YYNGEE. The CDR3 length is 15 residues. V trimming: 2 bases; J trimming: 9 bases; junction bases outside the gene matches: 7. The chain's CDR3 is CASSVTSGSSIEQFF. The DNA of the CDR3 is TGTGCCAGCAGCGTCACTAGCGGGAGTAGTATTGAGCAGTTCTTC.

The chain joins TRBV4-1 to TRBJ1-5; D gene uncertain. V shed 0 bases and J shed 0 bases, with 9 bases lying between them. Germline V gene lookup returns CDR1 MGHRA and CDR2 YSYEKL. This CDR3 spans 16 amino acids. CDR3 sequence reads: CASSQETENSNQPQHF. CDR3 coding DNA: TGCGCCAGCAGCCAAGAGACGGAGAATAGCAATCAGCCCCAGCATTTT.

This clone was counted between two and nine times. The CDR3 protein is CASSLALILAGFNEQFF. The CDR3 DNA reads as TGTGCCAGCAGCTTAGCGCTGATACTAGCGGGCTTTAATGAGCAGTTCTTC. The chain links TRBV7-2 to TRBJ2-1; 9 bases fit TRBD2. The CDR3 covers 17 residues. Looked up from germline, CDR1 is SGHTA and CDR2 is FQGNSA. The V and J ends lost 0 bases and 7 bases, in that order; junction bases with no gene match: 10.

The chain links TRBV19 to TRBJ1-6; 10 bases map to TRBD1. The CDR3 length is 15 residues. V trimming: 2 bases; J trimming: 9 bases; junction bases outside the gene matches: 4. Germline CDR1 LNHDA, CDR2 SQIVND (reference sequence). The CDR3 nucleotides read TGTGCCAGTAGTATACAGGGACAGGGGATTTCACCCCTCCACTTT. It encodes CASSIQGQGISPLHF.